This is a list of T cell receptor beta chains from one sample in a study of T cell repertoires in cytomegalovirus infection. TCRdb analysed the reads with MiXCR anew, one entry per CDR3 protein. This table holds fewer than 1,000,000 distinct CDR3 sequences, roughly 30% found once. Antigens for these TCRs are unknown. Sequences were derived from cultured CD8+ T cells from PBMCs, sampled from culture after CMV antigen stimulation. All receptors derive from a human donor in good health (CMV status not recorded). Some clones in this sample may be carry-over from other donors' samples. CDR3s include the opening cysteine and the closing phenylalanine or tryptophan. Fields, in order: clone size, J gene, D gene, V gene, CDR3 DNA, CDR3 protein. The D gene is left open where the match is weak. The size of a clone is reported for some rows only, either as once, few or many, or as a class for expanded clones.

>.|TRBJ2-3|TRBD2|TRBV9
TGTGCCAGCAGTACCGATGGGACTAGCGGCGATACGCAGTATTTT
CASSTDGTSGDTQYF
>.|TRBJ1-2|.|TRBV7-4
TGTGCTGATTTCAGGGAAGGACCCGGCTACACCTTC
CADFREGPGYTF
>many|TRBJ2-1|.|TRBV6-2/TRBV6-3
TGTGCCAGCAGTTACGAGCGGTCCTACAATGAGCAGTTCTTC
CASSYERSYNEQFF
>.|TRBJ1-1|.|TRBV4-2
TGTGCCAGCAGCGCCCGGGACACGGACACTGAAGCTTTCTTT
CASSARDTDTEAFF
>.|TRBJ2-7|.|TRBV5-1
TGCGCCAGCAGCTTCCCCGGGAACTCCTACGAGCAGTACTTC
CASSFPGNSYEQYF
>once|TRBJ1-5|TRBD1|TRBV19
TGTGCCAGTAGCCTCGGACAGGGGGGATTTGTAGCCCAGCATTTT
CASSLGQGGFVAQHF
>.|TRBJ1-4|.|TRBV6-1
TGTGCCAGCAGCCCGACAGAAACATTGATTGCAACTAATGAAAAACTGTTTTTT
CASSPTETLIATNEKLFF
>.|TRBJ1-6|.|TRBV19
TGTGCCAGTAGTATAGAGGGAAAGTTGGATTCACCCCTCCACTTT
CASSIEGKLDSPLHF
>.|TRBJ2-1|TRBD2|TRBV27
TGTGCCAGCAGGTCTGAAGCGGGGGGAATGTACAATGAGCAGTTCTTC
CASRSEAGGMYNEQFF
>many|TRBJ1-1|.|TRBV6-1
TGTGCCAGCAGTGCTCGGAGGGGAGGGGGTGGGATGTTTTACGCTGAAGCTTTCTTT
CASSARRGGGGMFYAEAFF
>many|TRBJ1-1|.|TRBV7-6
TGTGCCAGCAGCGGAGACCCGCGGGGGGGAGCTTTCTTT
CASSGDPRGGAFF
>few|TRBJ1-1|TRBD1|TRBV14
TGTGCCAGCAGATCGACAGGGGGAGACATGAACACTGAAGCTTTCTTT
CASRSTGGDMNTEAFF
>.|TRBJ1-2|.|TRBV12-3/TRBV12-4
TGTGCCAGCAGTTTTGAGGAGGTTGGCTACACCTTC
CASSFEEVGYTF
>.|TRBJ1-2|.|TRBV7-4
TGTGCCAGCAGCTTATTTAGTGGGGACGGCTACACCTTC
CASSLFSGDGYTF
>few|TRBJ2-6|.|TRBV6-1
TGTGCCAGCAGTGAAAGGCTACAATTATTAGGATCTGGGGCCAACGTCCTGACTTTC
CASSERLQLLGSGANVLTF
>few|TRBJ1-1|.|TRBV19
TGTGCCAGTAGTAACTTTGAGGGCAGGGGCACTGAAGCTTTCTTT
CASSNFEGRGTEAFF
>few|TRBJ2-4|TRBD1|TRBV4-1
TGCGCCAGCAGCCAAGGACAGGGAAGAGACATTCAGTACTTC
CASSQGQGRDIQYF
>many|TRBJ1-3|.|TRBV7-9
TGTGCCAGCAGCCCGACAGTTTCCTCTGGAAACACCATATATTTT
CASSPTVSSGNTIYF
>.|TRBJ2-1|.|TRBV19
TGTGCCAGTAGTAACCGAGGGGGGTGGGATGAGCAGTTCTTC
CASSNRGGWDEQFF
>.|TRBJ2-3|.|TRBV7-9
TGTGCCAGCAGCTTACATGGGACCAACACAGATACGCAGTATTTT
CASSLHGTNTDTQYF
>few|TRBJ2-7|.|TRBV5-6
TGTGCCAGCAGCTTGCAGTACAACTCCTACGAGCAGTACTTC
CASSLQYNSYEQYF
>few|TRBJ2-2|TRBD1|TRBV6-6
TGTGCCAGCACCAGACAGGGGTGGGGCACCGGGGAGCTGTTTTTT
CASTRQGWGTGELFF
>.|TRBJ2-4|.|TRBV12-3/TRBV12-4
TGTGCCAGCAGTTTTGCCCTTCAGCTGACAGACCAAGCCAAAAACATTCAGTACTTC
CASSFALQLTDQAKNIQYF
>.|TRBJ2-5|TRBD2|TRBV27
TGTGCCAGCTGCCTCCTAGCGGGGGGTCGGGAGACCCAGTACTTC
CASCLLAGGRETQYF
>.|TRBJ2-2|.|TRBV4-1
TGCGCCAGCAGCCAAGTTGCTGGGGGTGGGGGTACCGGGGAGCTGTTTTTT
CASSQVAGGGGTGELFF
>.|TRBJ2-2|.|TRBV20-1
TGCAGTGCTAGGGAGAACACCGGGGAGCTGTTTTTT
CSARENTGELFF
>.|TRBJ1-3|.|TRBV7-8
TGTGCCAGCAGCGCAGGGCGAAACTCTGGAAACACCATATATTTT
CASSAGRNSGNTIYF
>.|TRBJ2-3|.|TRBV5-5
TGTGCCAGCAGCTTGTTTTACACAGATGCGCAGTATTTT
CASSLFYTDAQYF
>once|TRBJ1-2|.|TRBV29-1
TGCAGCGTTGAAGACAGGGCCTCTAACTATGGCTACACCTTC
CSVEDRASNYGYTF